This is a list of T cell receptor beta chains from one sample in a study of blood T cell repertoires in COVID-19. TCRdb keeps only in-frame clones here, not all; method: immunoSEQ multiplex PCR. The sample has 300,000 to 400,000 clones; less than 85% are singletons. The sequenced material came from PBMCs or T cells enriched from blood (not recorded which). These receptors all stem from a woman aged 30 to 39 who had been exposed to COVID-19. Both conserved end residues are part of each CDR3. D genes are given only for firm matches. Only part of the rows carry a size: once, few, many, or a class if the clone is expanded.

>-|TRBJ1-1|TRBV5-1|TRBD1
TGCGCCAGCAGCTCACCTACCGGGACAGCTAGATTAAACACTGAAGCTTTCTTT
CASSSPTGTARLNTEAFF
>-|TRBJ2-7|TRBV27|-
TGTGCCAGCAGTTTAGTCACAGTCGGGGGAAACGAGCAGTACTTC
CASSLVTVGGNEQYF
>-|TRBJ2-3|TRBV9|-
TGTGCCAGCAGCGACGGAGCGGCTTGGCATACGCAGTATTTT
CASSDGAAWHTQYF
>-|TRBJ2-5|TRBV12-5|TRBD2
TGTGCTAGTGGTTTACCCCTCCGGGCGGGAGGGGAGACCCAGTACTTC
CASGLPLRAGGETQYF
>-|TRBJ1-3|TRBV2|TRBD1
TGTGCCAGCAGTGAAACAGGGGTTGGGGACACCATATATTTT
CASSETGVGDTIYF
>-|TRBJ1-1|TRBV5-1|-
TGCGCCAGCAGCTTGGAAACGACAGGAAAAGAAGCTTTCTTT
CASSLETTGKEAFF
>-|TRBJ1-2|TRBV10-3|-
TGTGCCATCAAAGGACAGTCGGGCCTCTATGGCTACACCTTC
CAIKGQSGLYGYTF
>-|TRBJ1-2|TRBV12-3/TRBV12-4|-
TGTGCCAGCAGTTTCTTATTGGGGCACGGCTACACCTTC
CASSFLLGHGYTF
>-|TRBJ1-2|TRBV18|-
TGTGCCAGCTCACCAGGGGCGGACGGCTATGGCTACACCTTC
CASSPGADGYGYTF
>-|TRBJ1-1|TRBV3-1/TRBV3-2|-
TGTGCCAGCAGCCAAGACAGGGGTTGGAACACTGAAGCTTTCTTT
CASSQDRGWNTEAFF
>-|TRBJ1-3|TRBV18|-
TGTGCCAGCTCAAAAACGCACAACTCTGGAAACACCATATATTTT
CASSKTHNSGNTIYF
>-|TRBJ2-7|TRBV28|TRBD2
TGTGCCAGCAGCTCTAGCGGCTCCTACGAGCAGTACTTC
CASSSSGSYEQYF
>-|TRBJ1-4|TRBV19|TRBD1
TGTGCCAGTAGTCCTGGACAGGCCGCCGGTGAAAAACTGTTTTTT
CASSPGQAAGEKLFF
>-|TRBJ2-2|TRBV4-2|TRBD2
TGTGCCAGCAGCCGAATACCGGGACTAGCGGATTCGAACACCGGGGAGCTGTTTTTT
CASSRIPGLADSNTGELFF
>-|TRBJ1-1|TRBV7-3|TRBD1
TGTGCCAGCAGCTTACAGGGGGCTAAGTCTGAAGCTTTCTTT
CASSLQGAKSEAFF
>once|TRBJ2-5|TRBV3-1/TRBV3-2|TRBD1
TGTGCCAGCAGCCACCGAACATCAGGGGGCCGGGAGACCCAGTACTTC
CASSHRTSGGRETQYF
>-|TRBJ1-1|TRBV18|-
TGTGCCAGCTCACCCGGGGGGGCAGGTATGAACACTGAAGCTTTCTTT
CASSPGGAGMNTEAFF
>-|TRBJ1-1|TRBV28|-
TGTGCCAGCACCCAGGCGGGGAACACTGAAGCTTTCTTT
CASTQAGNTEAFF
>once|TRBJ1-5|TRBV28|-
TGTGCCAGCAGTGAACAGGGTATGGGGTTCGATCAGCCCCAGCATTTT
CASSEQGMGFDQPQHF
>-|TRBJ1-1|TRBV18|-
TGTGCCAGCTCACCATACGACAATAGTGAAGCTTTCTTT
CASSPYDNSEAFF
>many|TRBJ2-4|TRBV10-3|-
TGTGCCATCAGTGAGGGACCGCTAGGGGAAAACATTCAGTACTTC
CAISEGPLGENIQYF
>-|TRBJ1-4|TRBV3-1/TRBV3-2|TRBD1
TGTGCCAGCAGCCGTTCAGGGGGAACTAATGAAAAACTGTTTTTT
CASSRSGGTNEKLFF
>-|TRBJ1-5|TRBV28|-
TGTGCCAGCAGCCGCGGGGGTTCCAATCAGCCCCAGCATTTT
CASSRGGSNQPQHF
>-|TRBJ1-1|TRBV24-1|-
TGTGCCACCAGGGGCCGGGGGGACACAAACACTGAAGCTTTCTTT
CATRGRGDTNTEAFF
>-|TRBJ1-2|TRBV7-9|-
TGTGCCAGCAGCGAGGAGGGACCTAACTATGGCTACACCTTC
CASSEEGPNYGYTF
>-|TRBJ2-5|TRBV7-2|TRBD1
TGTGCCAGCAGCCGGACAGGGTTGTCGAGAGAGACCCAGTACTTC
CASSRTGLSRETQYF
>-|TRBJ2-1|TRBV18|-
TGTGCCAGCTCACCCGGAAGGGGGAATGAGCAGTTCTTC
CASSPGRGNEQFF
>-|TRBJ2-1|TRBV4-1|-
TGCGCCAGCAGCCCCCTCGGTCGGGGGACTTTCAATGAGCAGTTCTTC
CASSPLGRGTFNEQFF
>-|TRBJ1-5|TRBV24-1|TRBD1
TGTGCCACCAGTGCCGGACCGGGACAGGGTCGCAATCAGCCCCAGCATTTT
CATSAGPGQGRNQPQHF
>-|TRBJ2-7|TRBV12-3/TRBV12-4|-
TGTGCCAGCAGTTTGTCCGGGGAGCAGTACTTC
CASSLSGEQYF
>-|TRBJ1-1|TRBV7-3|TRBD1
TGTGCCAGCAGCTTGACAGGGGGCGGAGGTAAGGAAGCTTTCTTT
CASSLTGGGGKEAFF
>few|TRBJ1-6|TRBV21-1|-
TGTGCCAGCAGCAAAGATAAGAGGATGGTTTTTAATAATTCACCCCTCCACTTT
CASSKDKRMVFNNSPLHF
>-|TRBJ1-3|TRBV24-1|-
TGTGCCACCATCAGAATCAGGGGAAACACCATATATTTT
CATIRIRGNTIYF
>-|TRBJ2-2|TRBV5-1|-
TGCGCCAGCAGCTTGGGCAGGGGCAGCGGGGAGCTGTTTTTT
CASSLGRGSGELFF
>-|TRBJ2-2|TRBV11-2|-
TGTGCCAGCAGCTTGTCCCAGAACACCGGGGAGCTGTTTTTT
CASSLSQNTGELFF
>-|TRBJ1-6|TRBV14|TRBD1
TGTGCCAGCAGGGGGCCAGGGGGGTACTCACCCCTCCACTTT
CASRGPGGYSPLHF
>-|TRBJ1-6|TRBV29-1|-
TGCAGCGTTGATGTCCAGGGGACCGATAATTCACCCCTCCACTTT
CSVDVQGTDNSPLHF
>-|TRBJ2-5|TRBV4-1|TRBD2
TGCGCCAGCAGCCAAGTAGGTAGCGGGGGCATGAAGACCCAGTACTTC
CASSQVGSGGMKTQYF
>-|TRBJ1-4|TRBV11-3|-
TGTGCCGTAAGCGTGGTGTGTGAAAAACTGTTTTTT
CAVSVVCEKLFF
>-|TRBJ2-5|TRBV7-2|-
TGTGCCAGCAGCCTGTACCAAGAGACCCAGTACTTC
CASSLYQETQYF
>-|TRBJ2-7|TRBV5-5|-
TGTGCCAGCAGCTTGTGGGTAAGGGGAGGCGAGCAGTACTTC
CASSLWVRGGEQYF
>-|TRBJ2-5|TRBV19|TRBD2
TGTGCCAGTAGCGCTAGCGGGAGAATGGAGACCCAGTACTTC
CASSASGRMETQYF
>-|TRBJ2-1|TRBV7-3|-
TGTGCCAGCAGCTTAAACCCTCTAGCGCGAGCCTACAATGAGCAGTTCTTC
CASSLNPLARAYNEQFF
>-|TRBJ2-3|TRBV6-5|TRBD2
TGTGCCAGCAGCTACGCTAGCGGGATAGCCACAGATACGCAGTATTTT
CASSYASGIATDTQYF